The 17 T cell receptor beta chains below all came from one sample that was sequenced in a study of blood T cell repertoires in COVID-19 (dated by TCRdb to about 2020). The library was obtained by the immunoSEQ multiplex PCR assay. Sourced from immuneACCESS, this table was stored by TCRdb with only in-frame sequences that have V and J called. A share of the clones is absent; for the studies checked, an unresolved V gene accounts for under half, and the remainder has no known explanation. The sample table holds around 100,000 clones, of which 84% were seen once. About 24% of the sample rests with the top ten. Sequenced input: peripheral blood. The receptors stem from a human donor in a cohort sampled during active COVID-19.

This chain links TRBV7-3 with TRBJ2-3, with 9 bases fitting TRBD2. Germline V gene lookup returns CDR1 SGHTA and CDR2 FQGTGA. CDR3 length equals 16 residues. Germline trimming cut 2 bases from V and 3 bases from J; bases unmatched to any gene: 6. The DNA for the CDR3 is TGTGCCAGCAGCTTAGGGGTAGCGGGGGATACAGATACGCAGTATTTT. This codes for CASSLGVAGDTDTQYF.

This chain joins TRBV6-4 and TRBJ1-2; 7 bases are a match to TRBD1. In germline, CDR1 is MRHNA, CDR2 SNTAGT. The V gene end was trimmed by 5 bases and the J gene end by 6 bases; junction bases not matched to a gene: 6. There are 13 residues in the CDR3. CDR3 DNA sequence: TGTGCCAGCAGTTCAGGGGGAACAGATGGCTACACCTTC. It is translated as CASSSGGTDGYTF.

The V and J genes are TRBV4-1 and TRBJ2-7, with TRBD2 matching 8 bases. This CDR3 region has 14 residues. Germline V gives CDR1 MGHRA, CDR2 YSYEKL. Unmatched junction bases numbered 4, after V lost 4 bases and J lost 2 bases. CDR3 loop: CASSPSGPPYEQYF. The CDR3 DNA is TGCGCCAGCAGCCCTAGCGGGCCACCCTACGAGCAGTACTTC.

J is TRBJ2-7 and V is TRBV15; tentative D call: TRBD1 (6 bases). The length of the CDR3 is 16 residues. Between the trimmed V and J ends, which lost 1 base and 2 bases, there was a span of 15 bases. CDR1 and CDR2 from the germline V gene are LNHNV and YYDKDF (reference sequence). The CDR3 nucleotides are TGTGCCACCAGCAGAGCGGTGACAGGACCCCCCTACGAGCAGTACTTC. Its protein product is CATSRAVTGPPYEQYF.

V usage is TRBV10-3 and J usage is TRBJ1-1; TRBD1 is a possible D gene (6 bases). The CDR3 runs 14 residues. Per germline, CDR1 ENHRY and CDR2 SYGVKD. The V and J ends lost 3 bases and 6 bases respectively, with 14 bases between them. Written as DNA, the CDR3 is TGTGCCATCAGTGAAGGGGGGGCAGTCGCTGAAGCTTTCTTT. Its protein is CAISEGGAVAEAFF.

The chain recombines TRBV29-1 with TRBJ1-5; D is unresolved. Trimming stripped 4 bases from V and 0 bases from J, with 13 bases between. The CDR3 has 15 residues. Germline CDR1 is SQVTM and CDR2 is ANQGSEA. CDR3 sequence reads: CSVGVTGSSNQPQHF. As DNA, the CDR3 is TGCAGCGTTGGAGTGACCGGGAGTAGCAATCAGCCCCAGCATTTT.

J is TRBJ2-1 and V is TRBV11-1; TRBD2 aligns across 12 bases. CDR1 is SGHAT and CDR2 is FQDESV in the germline V gene (reference sequence). This CDR3 region has 15 residues. J gave up 8 bases and V 5 bases, and 7 bases lay outside the gene matches. CDR3 residues: CASSPRTSGNDEQFF. The DNA of the CDR3 is TGTGCCAGCAGCCCGAGGACTAGCGGGAACGATGAGCAGTTCTTC.

The chain employs TRBV9 and TRBJ2-2, with D possibly TRBD2 on 5 matching bases. This CDR3 is built from 14 residues. Germline CDR1 is SGDLS and CDR2 is YYNGEE. V was clipped by 0 bases and J by 5 bases, with 8 bases between them. The CDR3 reads CASSVVTGTGELFF. The CDR3 bases are TGTGCCAGCAGCGTAGTCACGGGGACCGGGGAGCTGTTTTTT.

The CDR3 region is CASSTQGRSGNTIYF. The CDR3 DNA is TGTGCCAGTAGTACCCAGGGTCGCTCTGGAAACACCATATATTTT. V gene TRBV19 combines with J gene TRBJ1-3, with D maybe TRBD1 (5 bases). The ends were cut back, 4 bases at V and 0 bases at J, with 10 bases in the middle. This CDR3 has 15 residues. The V gene's germline CDR1 is LNHDA and CDR2 SQIVND (reference sequence).

The chain recombines TRBV19 with TRBJ2-3; D not certain. Trimming shortened V by 4 bases and J by 0 bases, and 26 bases separated the two germline ends. The CDR3 is 20 residues long. Looked up from germline, CDR1 is LNHDA and CDR2 is SQIVND (reference sequence). As DNA, the CDR3 is TGTGCCAGTAGTAATATATACCTGGGCACGGTCCCATCTAGCACAGATACGCAGTATTTT. Protein: CASSNIYLGTVPSSTDTQYF.

The V gene is TRBV7-9, the J gene TRBJ2-7, with D maybe TRBD1 (6 bases). This CDR3 is built from 14 residues. CDR1 and CDR2 from the germline V gene are SEHNR and FQNEAQ (reference sequence). V was cut by 6 bases and J by 0 bases, with 12 bases left in between. CDR3 protein: CASSPGQSSYEQYF. CDR3 sequence (DNA): TGTGCCAGCAGTCCAGGACAGAGCTCCTACGAGCAGTACTTC.

This rearrangement joins TRBV7-8 to TRBJ1-3; the match to TRBD1 covers 8 bases. The germline gives CDR1 SGHVS, CDR2 FQNEAQ. This CDR3 region has 16 residues. J lost 0 bases, V lost 5 bases, and 6 bases had no gene match. CDR3 coding DNA: TGTGCCAGCAGCGGAGTCGGGACAGGCTCTGGAAACACCATATATTTT. It codes for CASSGVGTGSGNTIYF.

This clone was seen a handful of times. The same CDR3 is also encoded by other DNA sequences in this sample. This rearrangement joins TRBV5-1 to TRBJ2-7, with D uncertain. Germline CDR1 is SGHRS and CDR2 is YFSETQ. V was shortened by 1 base and J by 0 bases, with 5 bases between the two germline ends. The CDR3 runs 13 residues. In nucleotides, the CDR3 is TGCGCCAGCAGCTTGTCCCTCTCCTACGAGCAGTACTTC. Its protein product is CASSLSLSYEQYF. Filled out from reference TRBV5-1 and TRBJ2-7, the complete variable domain reads KAGVTQTPRYLIKTRGQQVTLSCSPISGHRSVSWYQQTPGQGLQFLFEYFSETQRNKGNFPGRFSGRQFSNSRSEMNVSTLELGDSALYLCASSLSLSYEQYFGPGTRLTVT.

This chain joins TRBV12-5 and TRBJ1-1, with 10 nucleotides matching TRBD1. This CDR3 is 15 amino acids long. V shed 0 bases and J 5 bases; nucleotides not matched to a gene: 3. CDR1 and CDR2 from the germline V gene are LGHNT and FRNRAP. The CDR3 spells CASGLVPGQGTEAFF. The CDR3 DNA follows: TGTGCTAGTGGTTTGGTGCCGGGACAGGGGACTGAAGCTTTCTTT.

V gene TRBV9 combines with J gene TRBJ2-7; 7 nucleotides match TRBD2. Germline CDR1 and CDR2: SGDLS and YYNGEE. J lost 4 bases, V lost 0 bases, and 7 bases had no gene match. The CDR3 is 15 residues long. The CDR3 DNA sequence: TGTGCCAGCAGCGTAGGTCTTGGGGGGGTGTACGAGCAGTACTTC. Translation gives CASSVGLGGVYEQYF.

CDR3 DNA: TGCACCAGCAGTCTGGGGCTAGCGTACACAGATACGCAGTATTTT. This sequence encodes CTSSLGLAYTDTQYF. V usage is TRBV1 and J usage is TRBJ2-3; TRBD2 is the table's D call, not checked against the DNA. TRBV1 is a known pseudogene. This CDR3 contains 15 residues.

The chain employs TRBV5-6 and TRBJ2-3; 13 nucleotides align to TRBD2. The V gene end was trimmed by 1 base and the J gene end by 3 bases; junction bases not matched to a gene: 11. Germline CDR1 SGHDT, CDR2 YYEEEE. CDR3 length equals 19 residues. This CDR3 reads CASSLPGLAGAQLTDTQYF. The CDR3 DNA reads TGTGCCAGCAGCTTGCCAGGACTAGCGGGAGCTCAATTGACAGATACGCAGTATTTT.